The 20 T cell receptor beta chains presented below share a single source sample, sequenced in a study of shared clonotypes between healthy human individuals. Some clones are missing from TCRdb's copy, which holds only in-frame ones; the method was immunoSEQ multiplex PCR. The table shows hundreds of thousands of clones, with roughly four fifths occurring only once. The source material was PBMCs. The receptors stem from a middle-aged woman in good health. Some clones in this sample may be carry-over from other donors' samples.

The sample holds one count of this clone. The chain has TRBV5-4 and TRBJ2-1; 8 bases map to TRBD1. With 4 bases clipped from V and 8 bases from J, the junction kept 11 bases outside the gene matches. Germline CDR1 and CDR2: SGHNT and YYREEE (reference sequence). This CDR3 has 15 residues. CDR3 region: CASSTRQGRGDEQFF. DNA for the CDR3: TGTGCCAGCAGCACTAGACAGGGGCGGGGAGATGAGCAGTTCTTC. The full variable domain, rest sourced from reference TRBV5-4 and TRBJ2-1, is ETGVTQSPTHLIKTRGQQVTLRCSSQSGHNTVSWYQQALGQGPQFIFQYYREEENGRGNFPPRFSGLQFPNYSSELNVNALELDDSALYLCASSTRQGRGDEQFFGPGTRLTVL.

This chain's CDR3 is CASSLAREAGNTIYF. CDR3 bases: TGTGCCAGCAGCCTCGCCCGGGAGGCCGGAAACACCATATATTTT. The rearrangement uses TRBV7-2 and TRBJ1-3; no definite D call. There are 15 residues in the CDR3. Trimming cost V 5 bases and J 4 bases, with 15 bases left between them. Germline-derived CDR1 and CDR2 are SGHTA and FQGNSA.

J is TRBJ2-3 and V is TRBV7-9; the match to TRBD2 covers 9 bases. The ends lost 5 bases at V and 1 base at J; junction bases unmatched: 4. Germline V gene lookup returns CDR1 SEHNR and CDR2 FQNEAQ (reference sequence). The length of the CDR3 is 15 residues. CDR3 nucleotide sequence: TGTGCCAGCAGCACCAGGACTAGCGGCACAGATACGCAGTATTTT. It encodes CASSTRTSGTDTQYF.

The chain recombines TRBV7-2 with TRBJ1-4; 8 nucleotides line up with TRBD1. Trimming took 5 bases from V and 8 from J; bases not matched to a gene: 13. Germline V gene lookup returns CDR1 SGHTA and CDR2 FQGNSA. This CDR3 has 16 amino acids. CDR3 sequence: CASSPAGDRRYEKLFF. DNA for the CDR3: TGTGCCAGCAGCCCGGCCGGGGACAGGCGATACGAAAAACTGTTTTTT.

The CDR3 bases are TGCAGCGCCGCGGGCGGGGGTAACAATGAGCAGTTCTTC. Translation: CSAAGGGNNEQFF. V gene TRBV29-1 combines with J gene TRBJ2-1, with 7 bases lining up with TRBD2. Germline assignment: CDR1 SQVTM and CDR2 ANQGSEA. After removal of 7 bases from V and 5 bases from J, the junction contained 8 bases not matched to a gene. The CDR3 has 13 amino acids.

The table lists this clone with many counts. The rearrangement links TRBV28 to TRBJ1-2; D gene uncertain. The CDR3 is made up of 14 amino acids. Germline-derived CDR1 and CDR2 are MDHEN and SYDVKM. The V end lost 3 bases, the J end lost 3 bases, and 11 bases lay between the germline ends. The CDR3 DNA reads TGTGCCAGCAGTTTCTCACAGAGAGACTATGGCTACACCTTC. Its protein product is CASSFSQRDYGYTF.

The chain employs TRBV6-9 and TRBJ2-7; 10 bases agree with TRBD2. The V gene end was trimmed by 6 bases and the J gene end by 5 bases; junction bases not matched to a gene: 7. From germline, CDR1 is MNHGY and CDR2 SVAAGI. The CDR3 spans 14 residues. CDR3 bases: TGTGCCAGCAGCAGACTAGCGGGCCCCGACGAGCAGTACTTC. Its protein is CASSRLAGPDEQYF.

The CDR3 loop is CASSYSDSYGYTF. DNA for the CDR3: TGTGCCAGCAGTTACTCGGACAGCTATGGCTACACCTTC. The chain has TRBV6-5 and TRBJ1-2; a weak D match, TRBD1 (6 bases). The CDR3 consists of 13 residues. The V gene lost 0 bases and the J gene lost 4 bases, with 6 bases spanning the gap. CDR1 and CDR2 from the germline V gene are MNHEY and SVGAGI.

On this clone: A much larger clone lies a single base off, so this may be a read error. The chain carries TRBV29-1 and TRBJ2-2; TRBD1 aligns across 7 bases. Germline trimming cut 8 bases from V and 4 bases from J; bases unmatched to any gene: 7. From germline, CDR1 is SQVTM and CDR2 ANQGSEA. The CDR3 extends over 13 amino acids. CDR3 nucleotides: TGCAGCATTAACAGGGGCGGCACCGGGGAGCTGTTTTTT. As protein: CSINRGGTGELFF.

This clone has at least ten counts. V usage is TRBV7-2 and J usage is TRBJ2-2; weak D call: TRBD1 (6 bases). CDR3 length: 15 amino acids. CDR1 and CDR2 from the germline V gene are SGHTA and FQGNSA. Between the trimmed V and J ends, which lost 2 bases and 4 bases, there was a span of 11 bases. CDR3 protein: CASSLRQGITGELFF. The DNA for the CDR3 is TGTGCCAGCAGCTTAAGGCAGGGGATCACCGGGGAGCTGTTTTTT.

The CDR3 loop is CASSQDWGTDTYEQYF. For the CDR3, the DNA is TGCGCCAGCAGCCAAGATTGGGGGACGGACACCTACGAGCAGTACTTC. The chain joins TRBV4-3 to TRBJ2-7, with D tentatively TRBD1 or TRBD2 (5 bases each). There are 16 residues in the CDR3. The germline V gene has CDR1 LGHNA and CDR2 YSLEER. The V end lost 0 bases, the J end lost 2 bases, and 14 bases lay between the germline ends.

The DNA for the CDR3 is TGTGCCAGCAGTCAGCCGGGACGCTTGCCCTACGAGCAGTACTTC. It specifies CASSQPGRLPYEQYF. V is TRBV2 and J is TRBJ2-7, with D perhaps given as TRBD1 or TRBD2 (5 bases each). This CDR3 comprises 15 residues. Between the trimmed V and J ends, which lost 5 bases and 2 bases, there was a span of 16 bases. Germline values: CDR1 SNHLY, CDR2 FYNNEI.

The chain carries TRBV28 and TRBJ1-1, with 7 bases matching TRBD1. From germline, CDR1 is MDHEN and CDR2 SYDVKM. J gave up 3 bases and V 2 bases, and 9 bases lay outside the gene matches. This CDR3 has 16 amino acids. CDR3 in DNA: TGTGCCAGCAGTTTAATCACAGGGGTGCGGGACACTGAAGCTTTCTTT. Amino acid sequence: CASSLITGVRDTEAFF.

A word on this clone: The conserved phenylalanine or tryptophan is not found at the CDR3 terminus, so this likely reflects a read error. This sequence joins TRBV10-3 and TRBJ1-2; TRBD1 matches at 7 bases. Germline V gene data show CDR1 as ENHRY and CDR2 as SYGVKD. Unmatched junction bases numbered 6, after V lost 6 bases and J lost 2 bases. The CDR3 runs 14 residues. CDR3 sequence: CAISDETGNYGYTL. The CDR3 DNA reads TGTGCCATCAGCGACGAGACAGGGAACTATGGCTACACCCTC.

The chain employs TRBV29-1 and TRBJ1-1, with D tentatively TRBD1 (6 bases). Germline V gene lookup returns CDR1 SQVTM and CDR2 ANQGSEA. The V end was cut by 5 bases, the J end by 1 base, with 11 bases between. The CDR3 spans 13 residues. CDR3: CSVLQGGNTEAFF. CDR3 nucleotides: TGCAGCGTTCTACAGGGCGGGAACACTGAAGCTTTCTTT.

This clone was detected only once. J is TRBJ2-3 and V is TRBV7-6; 7 nucleotides agree with TRBD2. This CDR3 region has 16 residues. V shed 2 bases, J shed 7 bases, and the junction held 12 bases outside the gene matches. The germline CDR1 and CDR2 sequences are SGHVS and FNYEAQ. CDR3 DNA sequence: TGTGCCAGCAGCTTAAGAGCGGCGGGAGCGGAAAATACGCAGTATTTT. Amino acids: CASSLRAAGAENTQYF.

The V gene is TRBV18, the J gene TRBJ1-5, with D possibly TRBD1 on 6 matching bases. This CDR3 is built from 15 residues. Germline V gene sequence: CDR1 KGHSH, CDR2 LQKENI. V lost 3 bases and J lost 3, with 12 bases in between. The DNA for the CDR3 is TGTGCCAGCTCACCGGAGCGACAGGCCAATCAGCCCCAGCATTTT. This translates into CASSPERQANQPQHF.

The J gene is TRBJ2-7, the V gene TRBV5-1; D is unresolved. From germline, CDR1 is SGHRS and CDR2 YFSETQ. This CDR3 has 14 amino acids. Trimming removed 6 bases from V and 0 bases from J, with 13 bases in between. CDR3 nucleotides: TGCGCCAGCACCCTCGACCCGAGCTCCTACGAGCAGTACTTC. The encoded protein is CASTLDPSSYEQYF.

This chain connects TRBV18 to TRBJ2-1; D remains ambiguous. Germline values: CDR1 KGHSH, CDR2 LQKENI. Trimming shortened V by 3 bases and J by 0 bases, and 9 bases separated the two germline ends. The CDR3 is 15 amino acids. CDR3 bases: TGTGCCAGCTCACCGGTGGTTAGCTCCTACAATGAGCAGTTCTTC. Translating gives CASSPVVSSYNEQFF.

V gene TRBV7-2 combines with J gene TRBJ2-7, with a weak D call TRBD2 (5 bases). CDR3 length equals 14 residues. Germline-derived CDR1 and CDR2 are SGHTA and FQGNSA. V was clipped by 4 bases and J by 3 bases, with 13 bases between them. For the CDR3, the DNA is TGTGCCAGCAGCTCGGGGTGGCAGAACTACGAGCAGTACTTC. This translates into CASSSGWQNYEQYF.